In its sample, the clone carrying this T cell receptor (beta chain) ranks as medium-sized. This sample was taken from a study of low-dose radiotherapy and immunotherapy resistance in tumors. Unmatched junction bases numbered 3, after V lost 3 bases and J lost 4 bases. CDR1 and CDR2 (germline): MGHRA, YSYEKL. The CDR3 contains 14 residues. Described time point: before trial treatment. With TRAV- and TRBV-specific primers, first-strand cDNA was made, covering the alpha and beta chains. Amplification, which lasted approximately 20 PCR cycles, used a constant-region primer and V-primer adapter to amplify TCRs. TCRdb ran MiXCR on the reads and lists one entry per CDR3 protein. The sample includes 57,000 or so distinct CDR3 sequences, approximately 25% of them seen just once.

The material was PBMCs, obtained before treatment. The sequence was collected from a male donor with prostate cancer. The V call is TRBV4-1, the J call TRBJ1-1; TRBD1 aligns across 9 bases. DNA of the CDR3: TGCGCCAGCAGCCAGGGACAGGGACTCACTGAAGCTTTCTTT. It translates to CASSQGQGLTEAFF.